Below are 5 T cell receptor beta chains sequenced from a single sample in a study of Ad26.COV2.S vaccination and SARS-CoV-2 variants. Using immunoSEQ multiplex PCR, the repertoire was profiled, and TCRdb retains in-frame clones only, with some absent. Among about 400,000 clones listed, 70% to 90% were seen once. The treatment is: some 20 received Ad26.COV2.S at low or high dose, single or two shots; 5 received placebo; per-sample allocation not given. On day 63 after the first injection, vaccine and placebo recipients gave samples. The sequencing here drew on peripheral blood, taken in a trial of Ad26.COV2.S vaccine versus placebo. Receptor source: a person aged 18-65 years who received the Ad26.COV2.S COVID-19 vaccine or a placebo.

The rearrangement joins TRBV30 to TRBJ1-3, with D uncertain. The CDR3 extends over 14 amino acids. Per the germline V gene, CDR1 is GTSNPN and CDR2 is SVGIG (reference sequence). V was cut by 0 bases and J by 2 bases, with 8 bases left in between. The chain's CDR3 is CAWSVGFTGNTIYF. CDR3 sequence (DNA): TGTGCCTGGAGTGTAGGGTTTACTGGAAACACCATATATTTT.

The rearrangement joins TRBV15 to TRBJ1-5; no clear D gene. This CDR3 spans 12 amino acids. Germline lookup yields CDR1 LNHNV and CDR2 YYDKDF (reference sequence). Trimming pared 1 base from V and 7 bases from J, leaving 5 bases between. Here the CDR3 reads CATSRGIQPQHF. Here the CDR3 DNA reads TGTGCCACCAGCAGAGGAATACAGCCCCAGCATTTT.

V usage is TRBV27 and J usage is TRBJ2-1; 13 bases align to TRBD2. The V gene's germline CDR1 is MNHEY and CDR2 SMNVEV (reference sequence). The CDR3 loop spans 15 amino acids. V trimming: 4 bases; J trimming: 6 bases; junction bases outside the gene matches: 3. This CDR3 is CASSSTSGRFNEQFF. The DNA of the CDR3 is TGTGCCAGCAGTTCGACTAGCGGGAGGTTCAATGAGCAGTTCTTC.

The V and J genes are TRBV10-3 and TRBJ2-2; D unclear. CDR3 length: 15 amino acids. Deletions cut 8 bases from V and 0 bases from J, with 13 bases between. Per germline, CDR1 ENHRY and CDR2 SYGVKD. The DNA of the CDR3 is TGTGCCATCCCGACATTGAAGTCGAACACCGGGGAGCTGTTTTTT. Protein: CAIPTLKSNTGELFF.

This chain links TRBV24-1 with TRBJ1-5, with TRBD1 identical over 8 bases. Trimming cost V 4 bases and J 0 bases; bases outside gene matches: 4. The CDR3 runs to 16 residues. Germline loops: CDR1 KGHDR, CDR2 SFDVKD. The CDR3 loop reads CATSERGQVSNQPQHF. CDR3 coding DNA: TGTGCCACCAGTGAGCGGGGACAGGTTAGCAATCAGCCCCAGCATTTT.